This entry is about one T cell receptor (beta chain). The antigen remains unidentified. PCR used 60 Vbeta primers and 13 Jbeta primers. Original handling: Unique TCR beta chains totaled some 78 million in a later count, with roughly 10 million of them shared. Libraries were prepared by immunoSEQ multiplex PCR; TCRdb keeps only in-frame clonotypes and omits some of them. That table is the source of V, J and clone size, and D and trimming were worked out from the DNA. This repertoire comprises more than 55,000 clones; its ten largest clones make up 4.5% to 6.5%. These data come from a study of cytomegalovirus exposure and HLA in healthy donors. Regarding the study as a whole: The authors enumerated roughly 160 TCR beta chains as linked to cytomegalovirus. Most CMV-associated TCR beta chains were later found to appear HLA-restricted.

The CDR3 totals 14 residues. Per the germline V gene, CDR1 is GTSNPN and CDR2 is SVGIG (reference sequence). Unmatched junction bases numbered 6, after V lost 5 bases and J lost 2 bases. The rearrangement uses TRBV30 and TRBJ1-2; 9 bases map to TRBD1. The clonotype originates from a woman aged 40 to 50 in good health and CMV-seropositive. Sequenced material: PBMCs. The CDR3 sequence is CAWSGGTGNYGYTF. CDR3 DNA sequence: TGTGCCTGGTCGGGGGGGACAGGGAACTATGGCTACACCTTC.